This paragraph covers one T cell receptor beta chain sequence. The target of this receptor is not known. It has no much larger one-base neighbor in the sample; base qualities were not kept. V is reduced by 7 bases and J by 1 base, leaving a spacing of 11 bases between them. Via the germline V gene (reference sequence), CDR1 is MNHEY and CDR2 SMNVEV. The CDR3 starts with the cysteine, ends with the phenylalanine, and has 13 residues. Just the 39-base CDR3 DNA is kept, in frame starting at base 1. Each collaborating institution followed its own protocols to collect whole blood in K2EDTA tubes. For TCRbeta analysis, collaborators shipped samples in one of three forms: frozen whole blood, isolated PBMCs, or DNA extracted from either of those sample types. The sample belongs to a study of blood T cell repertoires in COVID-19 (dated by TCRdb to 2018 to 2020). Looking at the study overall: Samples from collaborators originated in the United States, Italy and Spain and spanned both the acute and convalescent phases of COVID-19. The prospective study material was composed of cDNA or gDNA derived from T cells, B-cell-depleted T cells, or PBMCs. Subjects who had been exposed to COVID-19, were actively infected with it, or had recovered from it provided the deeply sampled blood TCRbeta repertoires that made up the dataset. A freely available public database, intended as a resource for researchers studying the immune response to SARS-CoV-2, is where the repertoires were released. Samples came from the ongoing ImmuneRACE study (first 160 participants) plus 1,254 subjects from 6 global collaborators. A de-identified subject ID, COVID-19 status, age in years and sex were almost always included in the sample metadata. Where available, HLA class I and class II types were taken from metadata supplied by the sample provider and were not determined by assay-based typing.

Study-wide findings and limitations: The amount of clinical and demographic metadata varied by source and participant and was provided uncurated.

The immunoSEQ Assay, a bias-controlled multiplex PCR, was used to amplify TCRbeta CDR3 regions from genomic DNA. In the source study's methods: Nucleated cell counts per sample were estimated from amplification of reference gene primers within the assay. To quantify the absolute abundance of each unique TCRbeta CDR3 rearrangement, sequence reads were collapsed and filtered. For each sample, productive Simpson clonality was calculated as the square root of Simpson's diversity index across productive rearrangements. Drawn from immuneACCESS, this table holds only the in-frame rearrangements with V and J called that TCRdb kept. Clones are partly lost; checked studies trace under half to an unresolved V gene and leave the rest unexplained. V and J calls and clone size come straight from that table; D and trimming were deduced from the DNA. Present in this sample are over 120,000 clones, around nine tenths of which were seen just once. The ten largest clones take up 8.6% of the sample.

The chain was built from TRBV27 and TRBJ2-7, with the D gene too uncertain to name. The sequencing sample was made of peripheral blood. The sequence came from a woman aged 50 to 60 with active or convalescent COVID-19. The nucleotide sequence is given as TGTGCCAGCAAAATTCCCGGGTCCTACGAGCAGTACTTC. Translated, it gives CASKIPGSYEQYF.